This T cell receptor (beta chain) was identified in a study of CD8+ T cells in alopecia areata. Trimming removed 0 bases at V and 12 bases at J, with 12 bases between. Germline CDR1 LGHNA, CDR2 YNFKEQ. The CDR3 is 13 residues long. The sequencing template was cDNA reverse transcribed from extracted RNA. The assay was immunoSEQ multiplex PCR, and TCRdb's table has in-frame clones only and misses some. The sample has 150,000 to 200,000 clones, 50% to 75% seen once; the top ten hold approximately 16%. Treatment denoted: oral pan-JAK inhibitor, 5-10 mg twice daily. The sample in question was CD4+ T cells sorted from blood, obtained at approximately week 56, from a patient treated with tofacitinib. This chain connects TRBV4-2 to TRBJ2-1; TRBD1 is a possible D gene (5 bases). This receptor was taken from a human donor with alopecia areata. The DNA for the CDR3 is TGTGCCAGCAGCCAAGATTCAGGGTTGAGGCAGTTCTTC. Amino acid sequence: CASSQDSGLRQFF.